The entry below gives a single TCR beta chain sequence along with its context. The CDR3 length is 13 residues. Germline V CDR1 and CDR2: GTSNPN, SVGIG (reference sequence). The V end lost 1 base, the J end lost 4 bases, and 10 bases lay between the germline ends. Assay used: immunoSEQ multiplex PCR; TCRdb lists only in-frame clones, some missing. The sample has roughly 99,000 clones, about four fifths seen once. These data belong to a study of blood T cell repertoires in COVID-19. Sequences were obtained from peripheral blood. The clonotype was recovered from a human donor in a cohort sampled during active COVID-19. This rearrangement joins TRBV30 to TRBJ1-1; a weak D match, TRBD1 (6 bases). The CDR3 DNA is TGTGCCTGGAGTGCGCAAGGGGGCACTGAAGCTTTCTTT. It is translated as CAWSAQGGTEAFF.